Sequencing of this T cell receptor (beta chain) was carried out in a study of cytomegalovirus exposure and HLA in healthy donors. Overall study context: Among several hundred genotyped donors, around 80% fell in the Caucasian-associated ancestry cluster.

Researchers ran the PCR with 60 Vbeta and 13 Jbeta primers. Method: immunoSEQ multiplex PCR; TCRdb's copy keeps in-frame clones and lacks some. The sample consists of roughly 150,000 clones, about 81% of them appearing once. CDR3 size: 12 residues. V was clipped by 7 bases and J by 7 bases; unmatched bases: 6. Germline V gives CDR1 KGHSH, CDR2 LQKENI. This rearrangement joins TRBV18 to TRBJ1-2, with 7 bases identical to TRBD1. Sequenced sample: PBMCs. This clonotype was obtained from a man aged 25-40 years in good health and CMV-seronegative. CDR3 amino acids: CASYRGSGGYTF. CDR3 nucleotide sequence: TGTGCCAGCTACAGGGGATCGGGTGGCTACACCTTC.